This record looks at one T cell receptor beta chain sequence and its context. The data belong to a study of cytomegalovirus exposure and HLA in healthy donors. The PCR made use of 60 Vbeta and 13 Jbeta primers. Libraries were prepared by immunoSEQ multiplex PCR; TCRdb keeps only in-frame clonotypes and omits some of them. The repertoire has some 140,000 clones, less than 85% of them found once; the top ten carry about 1.6%. Germline V gene sequence: CDR1 MNHEY, CDR2 SMNVEV (reference sequence). V lost 4 bases and J lost 5, with 3 bases in between. The CDR3 covers 11 residues. Sequences were obtained from PBMCs. The receptor comes from a man aged 40-55 years in good health and CMV-seronegative. The chain couples TRBV27 to TRBJ2-1; D unclear. The CDR3 region is CASSSNNEQFF. The DNA of the CDR3 is TGTGCCAGCAGTTCCAACAATGAGCAGTTCTTC.